This T cell receptor beta chain was recovered during a study of blood T cell repertoires in COVID-19. In the study overall: Nucleic acid was either cDNA or gDNA, and it came from T cells, B-cell-depleted T cells, or PBMCs.

Here immunoSEQ multiplex PCR was the method, and the copy in TCRdb shows in-frame clones only, minus some. The data show approximately 15,000 clones, 73% seen once. V lost 6 bases to trimming and J lost 10 bases; unmatched junction nucleotides: 7. Looked up from germline, CDR1 is SGHRS and CDR2 is YFSETQ. There are 13 residues in the CDR3. The sequence derives from a boy aged 2 to 10 with active or convalescent COVID-19. The J gene is TRBJ1-6, the V gene TRBV5-1; 7 bases align to TRBD1. The sequenced sample was peripheral blood. The CDR3 reads CASKYGTDSPLHF. Here the CDR3 DNA reads TGCGCCAGCAAATATGGGACAGACTCACCCCTCCACTTT.